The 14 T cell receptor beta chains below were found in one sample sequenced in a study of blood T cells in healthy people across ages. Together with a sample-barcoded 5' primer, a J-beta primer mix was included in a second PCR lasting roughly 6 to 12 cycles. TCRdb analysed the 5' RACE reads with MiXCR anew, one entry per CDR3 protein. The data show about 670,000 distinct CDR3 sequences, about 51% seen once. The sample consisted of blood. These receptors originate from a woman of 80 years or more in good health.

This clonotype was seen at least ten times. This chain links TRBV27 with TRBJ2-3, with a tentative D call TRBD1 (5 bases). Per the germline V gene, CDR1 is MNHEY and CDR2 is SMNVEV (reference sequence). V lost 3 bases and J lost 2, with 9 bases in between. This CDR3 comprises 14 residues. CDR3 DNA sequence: TGTGCCAGCAGTTTTTACAGGAACACAGATACGCAGTATTTT. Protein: CASSFYRNTDTQYF.

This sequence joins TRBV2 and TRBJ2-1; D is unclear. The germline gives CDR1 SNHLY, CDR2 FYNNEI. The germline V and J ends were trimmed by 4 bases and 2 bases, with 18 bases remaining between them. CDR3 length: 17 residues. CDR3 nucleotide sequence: TGTGCCAGCAGTGGAGTGGGCAGCTTAATTACCTACAATGAGCAGTTCTTC. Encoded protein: CASSGVGSLITYNEQFF.

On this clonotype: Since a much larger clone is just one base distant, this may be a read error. In DNA, the CDR3 is TGTGCCAGCAGTCAAACTAGCGGGGGGACAGATATGCAGTATTTT. Its protein product is CASSQTSGGTDMQYF. This sequence joins TRBV7-3 and TRBJ2-3, with 12 bases matching TRBD2. CDR3 length: 15 residues. Germline CDR1 SGHTA, CDR2 FQGTGA.

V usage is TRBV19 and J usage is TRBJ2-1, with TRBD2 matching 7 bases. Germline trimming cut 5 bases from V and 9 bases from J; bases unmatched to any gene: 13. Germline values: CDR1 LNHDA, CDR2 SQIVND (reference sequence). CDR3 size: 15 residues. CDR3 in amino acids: CASSWRRAGILEQFF. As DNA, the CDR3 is TGTGCCAGTAGTTGGAGACGAGCGGGAATTCTTGAGCAGTTCTTC.

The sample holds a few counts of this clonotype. CDR3 nucleotides: TGTGCCAGCAGTTGGGACGGTAACACCGGGGAGCTGTTTTTT. Its translation: CASSWDGNTGELFF. This chain connects TRBV6-6 to TRBJ2-2, with D tentatively TRBD1 or TRBD2 (5 bases each). The V end was cut by 4 bases, the J end by 2 bases, with 8 bases between. This CDR3 has 14 residues. Germline V gene data show CDR1 as MNHNY and CDR2 as SVGAGI (reference sequence).

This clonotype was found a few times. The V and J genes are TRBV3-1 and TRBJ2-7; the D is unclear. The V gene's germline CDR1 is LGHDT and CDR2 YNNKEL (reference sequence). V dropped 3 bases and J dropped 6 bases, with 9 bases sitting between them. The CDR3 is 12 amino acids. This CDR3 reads CASSHLSGEQYF. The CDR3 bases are TGTGCCAGCAGCCACCTGAGTGGCGAGCAGTACTTC.

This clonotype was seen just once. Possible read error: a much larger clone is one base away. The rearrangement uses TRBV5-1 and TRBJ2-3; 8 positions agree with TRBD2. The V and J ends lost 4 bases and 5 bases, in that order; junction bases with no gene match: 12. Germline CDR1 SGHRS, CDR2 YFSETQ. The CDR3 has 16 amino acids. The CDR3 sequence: CASSIGAAGAGDTQYF. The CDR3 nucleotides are TGCGCCAGCAGCATCGGGGCAGCGGGAGCGGGAGATACGCAGTATTTT.

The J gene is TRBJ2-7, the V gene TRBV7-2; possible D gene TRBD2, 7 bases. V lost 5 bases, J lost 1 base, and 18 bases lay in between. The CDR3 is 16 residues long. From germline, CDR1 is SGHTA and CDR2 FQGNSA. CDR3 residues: CASSNRGGSASYEQYF. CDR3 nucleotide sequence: TGTGCCAGCAGCAATAGGGGGGGATCCGCGTCCTACGAGCAGTACTTC.

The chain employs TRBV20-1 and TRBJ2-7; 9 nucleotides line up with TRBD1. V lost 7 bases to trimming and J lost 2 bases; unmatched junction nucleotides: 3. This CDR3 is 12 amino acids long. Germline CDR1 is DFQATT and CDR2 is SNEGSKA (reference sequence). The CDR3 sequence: CSGDREPYEQYF. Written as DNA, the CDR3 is TGCAGTGGGGACAGGGAGCCCTACGAGCAGTACTTC.

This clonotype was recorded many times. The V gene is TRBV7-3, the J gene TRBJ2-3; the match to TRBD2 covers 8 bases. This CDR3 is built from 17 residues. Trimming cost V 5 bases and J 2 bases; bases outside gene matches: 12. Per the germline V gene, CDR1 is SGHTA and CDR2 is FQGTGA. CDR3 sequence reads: CASSGGLVLDHTDTQYF. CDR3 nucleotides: TGTGCCAGCAGCGGGGGACTAGTTTTGGATCACACAGATACGCAGTATTTT.

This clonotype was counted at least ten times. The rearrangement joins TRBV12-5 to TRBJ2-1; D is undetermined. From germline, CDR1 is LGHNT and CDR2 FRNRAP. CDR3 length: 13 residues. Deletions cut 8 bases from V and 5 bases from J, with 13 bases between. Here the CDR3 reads CASRITEDNEQFF. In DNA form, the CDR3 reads TGTGCTAGTCGCATAACCGAAGACAATGAGCAGTTCTTC. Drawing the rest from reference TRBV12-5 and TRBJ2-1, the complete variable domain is DARVTQTPRHKVTEMGQEVTMRCQPILGHNTVFWYRQTMMQGLELLAYFRNRAPLDDSGMPKDRFSAEMPDATLATLKIQPSEPRDSAVYFCASRITEDNEQFFGPGTRLTVL.

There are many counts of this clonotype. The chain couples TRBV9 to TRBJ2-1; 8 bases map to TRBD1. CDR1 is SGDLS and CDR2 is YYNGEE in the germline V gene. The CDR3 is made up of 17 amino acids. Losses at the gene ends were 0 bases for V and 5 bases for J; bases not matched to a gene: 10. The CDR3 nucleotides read TGTGCCAGCAGCGTAGCAGGGGGCCCACGCTACAACAATGAGCAGTTCTTC. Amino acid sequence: CASSVAGGPRYNNEQFF.

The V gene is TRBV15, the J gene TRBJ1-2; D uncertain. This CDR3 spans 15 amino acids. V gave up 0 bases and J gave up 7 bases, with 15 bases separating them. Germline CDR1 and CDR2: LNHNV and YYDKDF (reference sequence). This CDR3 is CATSRDVGDLSGYTF. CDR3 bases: TGTGCCACCAGCAGAGATGTCGGGGATTTATCTGGCTACACCTTC.

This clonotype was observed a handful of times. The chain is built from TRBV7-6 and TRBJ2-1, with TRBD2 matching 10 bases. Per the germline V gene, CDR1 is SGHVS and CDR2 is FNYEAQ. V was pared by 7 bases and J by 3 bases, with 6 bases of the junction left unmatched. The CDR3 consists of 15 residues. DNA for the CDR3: TGTGCCAGCATGAGCGGGAGGGCCAGCTACAATGAGCAGTTCTTC. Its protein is CASMSGRASYNEQFF. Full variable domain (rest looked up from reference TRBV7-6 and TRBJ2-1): GAGVSQSPRYKVTKRGQDVALRCDPISGHVSLYWYRQALGQGPEFLTYFNYEAQQDKSGLPNDRFSAERPEGSISTLTIQRTEQRDSAMYRCASMSGRASYNEQFFGPGTRLTVL.